This TCR beta chain is from a study of PD-L1 blockade in urothelial cancer. The assay was immunoSEQ multiplex PCR, and TCRdb's table has in-frame clones only and misses some. The sample includes about 40,000 clones, around 83% of them seen just once. Locally advanced or metastatic urothelial carcinoma affected all patients. The CDR3 is made up of 13 amino acids. Trimming took off 0 bases at V and 8 bases at J, with 5 bases between the two ends. The germline CDR1 and CDR2 sequences are LNHDA and SQIVND (reference sequence). This receptor was taken from a man aged 55 to 70 with urothelial cancer. The input for sequencing was PBMCs, taken around atezolizumab (anti-PD-L1) treatment. The genes are TRBV19 and TRBJ1-6; D ambiguous. CDR3 loop: CASSIDRDSPLHF. The CDR3 DNA is TGTGCCAGTAGTATAGATCGGGATTCACCCCTCCACTTT.